Here is one T cell receptor (beta chain) with its context. A few counts support this clonotype. No cognate antigen has been identified for it. Per-base quality was not reported, and no clone a single base away is much larger than it. V is cut by 5 bases and J by 4 bases, and the space between the germline ends is 11 bases. The CDR3 measures 14 amino acids from cysteine to phenylalanine. Kept here is only the CDR3 DNA, which spans 42 bases and is read in frame from base 1. Library preparation employed PCR. The listed sequencing device is Illumina HiSeq 4000. Bulk TCR libraries were prepared as previously described, using TCR primers listed in Table S5. Purification of total RNA was performed with the Qiagen AllPrep DNA/RNA kit. Reads from multiple sequencing runs of the same library were pooled before analysis. For the original study's pipeline: Only reads with exact TCR constant sequence were kept, trimmed to 150 nt, and grouped by their 12-nt molecular barcodes. Within each barcode group, reads were sub-clustered at a 15% Levenshtein threshold, and quality-weighted consensus sequences were built per RNA molecule. Non-functional sequences were removed, as were lower-count sequences one edit away from another. On the basis of fitting two negative binomial distributions, barcode sub-clusters with fewer than 20% of the maximum read count were discarded. Starting from the raw public reads, TCRdb applied fastp trimming at Q25, assembled clones with MiXCR and retained in-frame beta chains. Identical CDR3 protein sequences are pooled into one entry, listed with their most common genes and DNA. The V and J calls follow TCRdb's processing rather than the paper's. The sample table shows about 640,000 distinct CDR3 sequences, and 15% to 20% are seen once. 0.85% of the sample is in the top ten clones.

This sample was included in a study of molecular identifiers for immune sequencing clone quantification (dated by TCRdb to about 2018). In the study overall: For a replicate experiment, RNA from around 20,000 or 100,000 naive CD8 T cells was divided into five aliquots, of which four were sequenced. The study was a methods study using CD8 T cells to benchmark molecular-identifier clustering-based TCR repertoire sequencing (MIDCIRS) and TCR RNA copy counting. Overall results and qualifications from the work: When barcode sub-clustering was not used, chimeric consensus sequences inflated TCR diversity, with chimeras reaching as high as 47%. The naive libraries included spiked-in Jurkat TCR RNA (roughly nine copies' worth), and this Jurkat TCR RNA is not part of the donor repertoire. Highly expanded clone sizes could be underestimated if identical TCR molecules share a barcode. A single cell's worth of spiked-in Jurkat TCR RNA was reported detectable even among around 1 million naive CD8 T cells. Modeling indicated about three TCR RNA copies recovered per cell, compared with 7.5 to 10 by digital PCR, which implies a capture efficiency of approximately 30%. In CMV-specific effector cells, over 97% of molecules were held by clones above 20 RNA copies, whereas under 1% of molecules were held by such clones in naive cells.

Naive CD8 T cell libraries were made from roughly 20,000 to 1,000,000 sorted cells using 10%, 30% or 50% of purified RNA. Naive CD8 T cells were FACS-sorted as CD8+CD4-CCR7+CD45RA+ on a BD FACSAria II into RLT Plus buffer. To test detection sensitivity, Jurkat RNA equal to approximately ten TCR copies was added to samples of roughly 18,000-1,000,000 naive CD8 T cells. Enrichment of CD8 T cells was performed with RosetteSep CD8+ T Cell Enrichment Cocktail and Ficoll-Paque, after which ACK red cell lysis was carried out. This clonotype originated in a human donor in good health. Some libraries in this study had Jurkat cell RNA spiked in. What was sequenced was naive CD8+ T cells from blood, with Jurkat cell RNA spiked in. Sample cell subset or site, as interpreted from the label and publication: FACS-sorted CD8+CD4-CCR7+CD45RA+ naive T cells. The chain is encoded by TRBV12-3 or TRBV12-4 joined to TRBJ1-4; TRBD1 is a possible D gene, resting on 6 matching bases. This receptor carries the CDR3 CASSGTGYNEKLFF. The sequenced DNA is TGTGCCAGCAGTGGTACAGGGTATAATGAAAAACTGTTTTTT.